This T cell receptor beta chain was identified in a study of T-cell reconstitution after alpha-beta-depleted transplantation in children. This clonotype has more than one count but fewer than ten. The library targeted TCRbeta and was prepared with unique molecular identifiers. TCRdb analysed the PCR reads with MiXCR anew, one entry per CDR3 protein. The data contain 300,000 to 400,000 distinct CDR3 sequences, around 25% of them singletons. From germline, CDR1 is SGHTA and CDR2 FQGTGA. The CDR3 loop spans 15 amino acids. J was trimmed by 4 bases and V by 5 bases; bases with no gene match: 6. This chain links TRBV7-3 with TRBJ2-1; 9 nucleotides line up with TRBD2. The clonotype was recovered from a male patient under 18 who had a stem cell transplant for acute lymphoblastic leukemia, so the T cells may come from the graft donor. Sequencing was performed on PBMCs, mostly from graft donor cells, taken 180 days after TCRalphabeta/CD19-depleted stem cell transplant. CDR3 in DNA: TGTGCCAGCAGCCCGAGGGCGGGAGGGTACAATGAGCAGTTCTTC. Protein sequence: CASSPRAGGYNEQFF.